The present TCR beta chain was sequenced within a study of T cells in Graves' hyperthyroidism and ophthalmopathy. Inclusion characteristics of ophthalmopathy patients comprised a Clinical Activity Score of at least 3, a NOSPECS grade of at least 4, and duration under 3 months. Each diagnosis was grounded in clinical symptoms, serum thyroxine and TRAb, thyroid ultrasound, and orbital computed tomography. The authors obtained PBMCs from 10 ml of fresh peripheral blood. The CDR3 has 21 residues. CDR1 is SGHDN, CDR2 FVKESK, per germline. The junction had 15 bases not matched to a gene; V was cut back by 0 bases and J by 0 bases. Whole-study results and caveats: Most clonotypes expanded in thyroid above 0.001 were likewise present in blood.

Comments on this clonotype: Its matching antigen is unknown.

From RNA transcripts, TCR beta CDR3 regions were amplified. HTBI primers were the set used in a first-round RT-PCR of the TCR CDR3. In TCRdb, the multiplex PCR reads were re-called with MiXCR into one record per CDR3 protein. Among 600,000 to 650,000 distinct CDR3 sequences, around 21% were seen once, and the ten largest hold 34%. The rearrangement links TRBV14 to TRBJ2-3; TRBD2 matches at 10 bases. The TCR was taken from a man aged 30-40 years with Graves' ophthalmopathy. Sequenced input: blood. The DNA for the CDR3 is TGTGCCAGCAGCCAAGAGAGTCAGCGCCTTACTAGCGGGATTAGCACAGATACGCAGTATTTT. Translating it yields CASSQESQRLTSGISTDTQYF.